The present TCR beta chain was sequenced within a study of T cell responses to AZD1222 COVID-19 vaccine. Study overall: Pooled samples include second doses given at about 4 or 12 weeks.

Libraries were prepared by immunoSEQ multiplex PCR; TCRdb keeps only in-frame clonotypes and omits some of them. In the table there are tens of thousands of clones, more than 85% of which are singletons. Whole-study findings and limits: Repertoires were obtained solely post-peak T cell response. Donors, mostly white British, included more females; clonal diversity was possibly underestimated.

About this clone itself: Its antigen is not known.

The V gene's germline CDR1 is MDHEN and CDR2 SYDVKM. The CDR3 runs 15 residues. Germline trimming cut 6 bases from V and 6 bases from J; bases unmatched to any gene: 11. The sequencing here drew on peripheral blood, taken on day 0 of AZD1222 vaccination. The clonotype originates from an adult in good health. The V and J genes are TRBV28 and TRBJ1-5; 7 nucleotides match TRBD1. CDR3: CASSSDRVERQPQHF. Written as DNA, the CDR3 is TGTGCCAGCAGCTCCGACAGGGTGGAACGTCAGCCCCAGCATTTT. The full variable domain, its missing parts supplied by reference TRBV28 and TRBJ1-5, is DVKVTQSSRYLVKRTGEKVFLECVQDMDHENMFWYRQDPGLGLRLIYFSYDVKMKEKGDIPEGYSVSREKKERFSLILESASTNQTSMYLCASSSDRVERQPQHFGDGTRLSIL.